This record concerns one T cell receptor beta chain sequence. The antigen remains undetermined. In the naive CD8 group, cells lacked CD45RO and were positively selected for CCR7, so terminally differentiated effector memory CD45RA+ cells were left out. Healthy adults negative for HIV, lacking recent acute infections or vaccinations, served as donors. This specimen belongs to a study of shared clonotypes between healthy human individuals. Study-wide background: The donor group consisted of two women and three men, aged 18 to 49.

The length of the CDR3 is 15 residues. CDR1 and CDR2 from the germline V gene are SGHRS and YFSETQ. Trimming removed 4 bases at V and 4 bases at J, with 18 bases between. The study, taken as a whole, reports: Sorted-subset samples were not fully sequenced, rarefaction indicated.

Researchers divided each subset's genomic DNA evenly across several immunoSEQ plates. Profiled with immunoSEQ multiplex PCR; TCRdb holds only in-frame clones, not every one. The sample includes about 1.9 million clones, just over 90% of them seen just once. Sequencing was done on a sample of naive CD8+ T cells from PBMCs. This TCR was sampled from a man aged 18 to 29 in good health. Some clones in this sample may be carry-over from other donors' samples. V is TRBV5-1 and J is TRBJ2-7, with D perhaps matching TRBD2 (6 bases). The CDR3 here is CASSGFGGPIYEQYF. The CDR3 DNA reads TGCGCCAGCAGCGGGTTCGGGGGACCAATTTACGAGCAGTACTTC.